This T cell receptor (beta chain) was retrieved from a study of early T cells in non-severe SARS-CoV-2 infection. CDR3 length: 16 amino acids. The ends lost 3 bases at V and 8 bases at J; junction bases unmatched: 13. At least ten counts were recorded for this clonotype. Individual cDNA molecules were tagged with unique molecular identifiers, the study reported. TCRdb reprocessed the 5' RACE reads via MiXCR and lists one record per CDR3 protein. The table records just under 30,000 distinct CDR3 sequences, roughly 5.1% of them present only once. Sequenced sample: whole blood. The receptor was derived from an adult who was a healthcare worker with PCR-confirmed SARS-CoV-2 infection or an uninfected control (not recorded which). The rearrangement links TRBV12-3 or TRBV12-4 to TRBJ1-1; 9 bases are shared with TRBD1. The DNA for the CDR3 is TGTGCCAGCAGTTTTGGTCGAGGGTACAGGGGGCGCGAAGCTTTCTTT. It yields the protein CASSFGRGYRGREAFF.